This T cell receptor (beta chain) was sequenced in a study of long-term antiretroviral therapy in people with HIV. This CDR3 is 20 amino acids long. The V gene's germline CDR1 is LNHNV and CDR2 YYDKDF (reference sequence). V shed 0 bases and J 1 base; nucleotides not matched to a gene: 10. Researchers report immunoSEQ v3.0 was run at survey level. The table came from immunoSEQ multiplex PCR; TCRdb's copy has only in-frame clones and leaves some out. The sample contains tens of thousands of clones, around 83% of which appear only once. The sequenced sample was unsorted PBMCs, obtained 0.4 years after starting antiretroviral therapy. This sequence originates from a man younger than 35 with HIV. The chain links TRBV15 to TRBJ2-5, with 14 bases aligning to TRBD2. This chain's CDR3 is CATSREPGLAGEGSQETQYF. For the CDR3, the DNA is TGTGCCACCAGCAGAGAACCGGGACTAGCGGGGGAGGGGTCCCAAGAGACCCAGTACTTC. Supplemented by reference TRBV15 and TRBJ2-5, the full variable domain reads DAMVIQNPRYQVTQFGKPVTLSCSQTLNHNVMYWYQQKSSQAPKLLFHYYDKDFNNEADTPDNFQSRRPNTSFCFLDIRSPGLGDTAMYLCATSREPGLAGEGSQETQYFGPGTRLLVL.